Below, 19 T cell receptor beta chains from the same sample are listed, as sequenced in a study of T cells in Graves' hyperthyroidism and ophthalmopathy. Researchers amplified the TCR beta CDR3 regions from RNA transcripts. The TCR CDR3 first-round RT-PCR relied on the HTBI primer set. TCRdb processed the multiplex PCR reads anew with MiXCR; each CDR3 protein has one entry. The table has 600,000 or so distinct CDR3 sequences, 13% to 15% seen once. Sample: blood. The source of these receptors is a woman aged 18-29 years with Graves' ophthalmopathy.

There are many counts of this clonotype. The rearrangement uses TRBV7-8 and TRBJ2-7; weak D call: TRBD1 (5 bases). CDR3 length equals 17 residues. V lost 6 bases to trimming and J lost 0 bases, with 21 bases between them. The V gene's germline CDR1 is SGHVS and CDR2 FQNEAQ. CDR3: CASSRAQRTPGSYEQYF. DNA of the CDR3: TGTGCCAGCAGTCGGGCCCAAAGGACACCCGGCTCCTACGAGCAGTACTTC.

This clonotype was seen more than once but under ten times. The chain has TRBV20-1 and TRBJ2-7; D might be TRBD1 (6 bases). V shed 8 bases and J shed 7 bases, with 24 bases lying between them. From germline, CDR1 is DFQATT and CDR2 SNEGSKA (reference sequence). CDR3 length: 14 residues. The CDR3 is CSTPVYQGGEEQYF. The CDR3 DNA sequence: TGCAGTACCCCAGTATATCAAGGGGGAGAGGAGCAGTACTTC.

Ten or more counts support this clonotype. The rearrangement uses TRBV11-3 and TRBJ2-7; no reliable D call. V gave up 3 bases and J gave up 0 bases, with 9 bases separating them. The CDR3 has 14 amino acids. Germline-derived CDR1 and CDR2 are SGHNT and YENEEA. In DNA form, the CDR3 reads TGTGCCAGCAGCTTCGCGGCCGGCTCCTACGAGCAGTACTTC. It translates to CASSFAAGSYEQYF.

Many counts were recorded for this clonotype. The J gene is TRBJ2-7, the V gene TRBV20-1, with TRBD2 identical over 12 bases. Germline lookup yields CDR1 DFQATT and CDR2 SNEGSKA (reference sequence). The V segment lost 5 bases and the J segment 3 bases; nucleotides outside the gene matches: 8. The CDR3 totals 15 residues. The CDR3 region has the DNA TGCAGTGCTGCGCTAGCGGGAGGGCTGGACTACGAGCAGTACTTC. Its translation: CSAALAGGLDYEQYF.

The V gene is TRBV7-6, the J gene TRBJ2-5; 8 nucleotides agree with TRBD1. V gave up 2 bases and J gave up 4 bases; unmatched junction bases: 3. The CDR3 consists of 14 residues. In germline, CDR1 is SGHVS, CDR2 FNYEAQ. The CDR3, as DNA: TGTGCCAGCAGCTTACAAGGACAGGGAGAGACCCAGTACTTC. It is translated as CASSLQGQGETQYF.

This clonotype was counted at least ten times. This rearrangement joins TRBV20-1 to TRBJ2-1, with 16 bases matching TRBD2. The CDR3 has 17 amino acids. With V trimmed by 5 bases and J by 3 bases, 7 bases remained unmatched. Germline V CDR1 and CDR2: DFQATT, SNEGSKA (reference sequence). CDR3 bases: TGCAGTGCTGACGGGACTAGCGGGAGGGCCGGCTACAATGAGCAGTTCTTC. This translates into CSADGTSGRAGYNEQFF.

This chain links TRBV18 with TRBJ1-3, with unresolved D. This CDR3 comprises 16 residues. V lost 1 base to trimming and J lost 4 bases, with 14 bases between them. Looked up from germline, CDR1 is KGHSH and CDR2 is LQKENI. The CDR3 coding sequence is TGTGCCAGCTCACCACAGGCGGGATTTGCGGGAAACACCATATATTTT. This codes for CASSPQAGFAGNTIYF.

This clonotype came up many times. V is TRBV27 and J is TRBJ2-7; D is undetermined. This CDR3 is built from 17 residues. Germline V gene lookup returns CDR1 MNHEY and CDR2 SMNVEV (reference sequence). V was shortened by 4 bases and J by 3 bases, with 22 bases between the two germline ends. The CDR3 loop reads CASSSRTRARANYEQYF. For the CDR3, the DNA is TGTGCCAGCAGTTCCCGAACCCGTGCAAGAGCGAACTACGAGCAGTACTTC.

This clonotype has a count of ten or more. The chain joins TRBV6-1 to TRBJ1-2, with 7 bases fitting TRBD1. The trim removed 6 bases at V and 6 bases at J, leaving 13 bases unmatched. The CDR3 length is 15 residues. Per the germline V gene, CDR1 is MNHNS and CDR2 is SASEGT. This chain's CDR3 is CASSDQSRGSNGYTF. CDR3 DNA: TGTGCCAGCAGCGATCAATCCAGGGGGTCGAATGGCTACACCTTC.

This clonotype was seen ten or more times. The genes are TRBV5-1 and TRBJ1-4, with D unclear. CDR1 SGHRS and CDR2 YFSETQ come from the germline V gene. CDR3 length equals 16 residues. V was clipped by 5 bases and J by 7 bases, with 21 bases between them. CDR3 amino acids: CASRKPNSPGREKLFF. Here the CDR3 DNA reads TGCGCCAGCAGAAAACCCAACAGCCCAGGACGTGAAAAACTGTTTTTT.

A single count supports this clonotype. The genes are TRBV4-3 and TRBJ1-2, with TRBD1 matching 8 bases. Germline-derived CDR1 and CDR2 are LGHNA and YSLEER. CDR3 length equals 15 residues. V gave up 0 bases and J gave up 4 bases; unmatched junction bases: 4. Here the CDR3 reads CASSQEQGTGYGYTF. CDR3 coding DNA: TGCGCCAGCAGCCAAGAGCAGGGGACAGGCTATGGCTACACCTTC.

This sequence joins TRBV25-1 and TRBJ2-5; 8 nucleotides match TRBD1. Germline loops: CDR1 MGHDK, CDR2 SYGVNS. This CDR3 contains 16 residues. The trim removed 0 bases at V and 2 bases at J, leaving 5 bases unmatched. The CDR3, as DNA: TGTGCCAGCAGTGAATATTTCAGGGGGCTACAAGAGACCCAGTACTTC. Translating it yields CASSEYFRGLQETQYF.

J is TRBJ1-2 and V is TRBV27, with D possibly matching TRBD1 (5 bases). Trimming took 8 bases from V and 6 from J, leaving 16 bases between them. Germline V gene sequence: CDR1 MNHEY, CDR2 SMNVEV (reference sequence). The CDR3 is 13 amino acids. Written as DNA, the CDR3 is TGTGCCAGCCCCTCCCCTGGGGGGAATGGCTACACCTTC. It codes for CASPSPGGNGYTF.

In its sample, this clonotype was seen many times. The junction shows a germline mismatch at one end, possibly a read error. The chain recombines TRBV7-7 with TRBJ2-3, with D maybe TRBD1 (6 bases). The V gene's germline CDR1 is SSHAT and CDR2 FNYEAQ (reference sequence). The CDR3 runs to 15 residues. The CDR3 region is CASSFGETGADTQYF. The CDR3 coding sequence is TGTGCTAGCAGCTTCGGGGAGACAGGAGCAGATACGCAGTATTTT.

This clonotype has only a few counts. V usage is TRBV4-1 and J usage is TRBJ1-3; D is unclear. There are 17 residues in the CDR3. V lost 1 base and J 1 base, leaving 14 bases between the germline ends. Looked up from germline, CDR1 is MGHRA and CDR2 is YSYEKL. The CDR3 reads CASSQVKLGFSGNTIYF. In DNA form, the CDR3 reads TGCGCCAGCAGCCAAGTTAAGCTAGGGTTTTCTGGAAACACCATATATTTT.

This clonotype has more than one count but fewer than ten. The rearrangement links TRBV5-1 to TRBJ1-1, with 8 positions matching TRBD1. The germline V gene encodes CDR1 SGHRS and CDR2 YFSETQ. The V and J ends lost 0 bases and 5 bases, in that order; junction bases with no gene match: 6. This CDR3 is 15 amino acids long. The CDR3 DNA reads TGCGCCAGCAGCTTGGAAGGCAGGGGGCGGACTGAAGCTTTCTTT. This translates into CASSLEGRGRTEAFF.

The chain is built from TRBV27 and TRBJ1-6, with TRBD1 matching over 8 bases. In germline, CDR1 is MNHEY, CDR2 SMNVEV (reference sequence). Trimming at V came to 10 bases and at J to 9 bases, leaving 8 bases not matched to a gene. This CDR3 has 13 amino acids. For the CDR3, the DNA is TGTGCCACCTTGGACAGGGCGGGTTCACCCCTCCACTTT. This translates into CATLDRAGSPLHF.

As for this clonotype: Given a much more abundant clone one base away, this may be a read error. This is likely a read error, given that the CDR3 carries no conserved phenylalanine or tryptophan at its end. The V and J genes are TRBV30 and TRBJ2-7, with TRBD1 matching 7 bases. From germline, CDR1 is GTSNPN and CDR2 SVGIG (reference sequence). V lost 7 bases and J lost 6; bases outside the gene matches: 15. The CDR3 contains 14 residues. The CDR3, as DNA: TGTGCCTTGACAGGGAGTGTACTGGGCGGCGAGCAGTACCTC. It translates to CALTGSVLGGEQYL.

This clonotype has ten or more counts. V is TRBV3-1 and J is TRBJ2-1; TRBD2 might be the D (5 bases). The CDR3 consists of 14 residues. Germline assignment: CDR1 LGHDT and CDR2 YNNKEL (reference sequence). V lost 1 base and J 7 bases, leaving 11 bases between the germline ends. The CDR3 loop reads CASSQVGWRNEQFF. In nucleotides, the CDR3 is TGTGCCAGCAGCCAAGTAGGTTGGAGGAATGAGCAGTTCTTC.